These 22 T cell receptor beta chains came from one sample sequenced in a study of blood T cell repertoires in COVID-19. The table came from immunoSEQ multiplex PCR; TCRdb's copy has only in-frame clones and leaves some out. The table shows under 200,000 clones, with 87% occurring only once. Sequenced material: peripheral blood. The receptors derive from a middle-aged man with active or convalescent COVID-19.

V usage is TRBV6-2 or TRBV6-3 and J usage is TRBJ2-1, with D maybe TRBD2 (5 bases). CDR1 and CDR2 (germline): MNHEY, SVGEGT. V was clipped by 5 bases and J by 8 bases, with 10 bases between them. The CDR3 length is 12 residues. CDR3 loop: CASSREGYEQFF. CDR3 coding DNA: TGTGCCAGCAGTCGGGAAGGGTATGAGCAGTTCTTC.

In this sample, this clone turned up a few times. The chain links TRBV28 to TRBJ1-6; D is perhaps TRBD1 (6 bases). Trimming cost V 6 bases and J 0 bases, with 12 bases left between them. The germline V gene has CDR1 MDHEN and CDR2 SYDVKM. CDR3 length: 16 amino acids. DNA for the CDR3: TGTGCCAGCAGGGATACAGGGAACTCCTATAATTCACCCCTCCACTTT. This sequence encodes CASRDTGNSYNSPLHF.

The chain joins TRBV19 to TRBJ2-3, with 13 positions matching TRBD2. The CDR3 runs 16 residues. Trimming cost V 1 base and J 6 bases; bases outside gene matches: 4. Germline CDR1 and CDR2: LNHDA and SQIVND (reference sequence). The CDR3 protein is CASSIAGTSGADTQYF. The CDR3 DNA sequence: TGTGCCAGTAGTATAGCAGGGACTAGCGGGGCGGATACGCAGTATTTT. Variable domain in full (rest from reference TRBV19 and TRBJ2-3): DGGITQSPKYLFRKEGQNVTLSCEQNLNHDAMYWYRQDPGQGLRLIYYSQIVNDFQKGDIAEGYSVSREKKESFPLTVTSAQKNPTAFYLCASSIAGTSGADTQYFGPGTRLTVL.

For this clone: Germline and junction disagree at one end, which may indicate a read error. This sequence joins TRBV3-1 (or the pseudogene TRBV3-2) and TRBJ1-2; D is perhaps TRBD1 (6 bases). The CDR3 is 22 amino acids. Looked up from germline, CDR1 is LGHDT and CDR2 is YNNKEL (reference sequence). In DNA, the CDR3 is TGTGCCAGCACCCAAGGATTTATCCCGTTCCCGGACAGAATTGGGAGAACGGGTGGCTACACCTTC. It is translated as CASTQGFIPFPDRIGRTGGYTF.

The V and J genes are TRBV5-8 and TRBJ1-5; 9 bases are shared with TRBD1. Germline trimming cut 4 bases from V and 7 bases from J; bases unmatched to any gene: 6. This CDR3 contains 14 residues. In germline, CDR1 is SGHTS, CDR2 YDEGEE. CDR3 loop: CASSPGQGFQPQHF. CDR3 coding DNA: TGTGCCAGCAGCCCGGGACAGGGATTCCAGCCCCAGCATTTT.

Details on this clone: This sample also contains other DNA sequences that code for the same CDR3. The chain couples TRBV6-5 to TRBJ1-2; TRBD1 aligns across 8 bases. CDR3 length equals 13 residues. J lost 8 bases, V lost 0 bases, and 2 bases had no gene match. The germline V gene encodes CDR1 MNHEY and CDR2 SVGAGI. The CDR3 DNA reads as TGTGCCAGCAGTTACTCCGGACAGGGAGGCTACACCTTC. Translating it yields CASSYSGQGGYTF.

J is TRBJ2-3 and V is TRBV24-1; a possible D gene is TRBD1 (5 bases). V shed 7 bases and J shed 2 bases, with 18 bases lying between them. This CDR3 region has 16 residues. Looked up from germline, CDR1 is KGHDR and CDR2 is SFDVKD. CDR3 sequence reads: CATSHPGRQLTDTQYF. CDR3 bases: TGTGCCACCAGCCACCCTGGCCGACAGCTCACAGATACGCAGTATTTT.

The genes are TRBV5-1 and TRBJ2-3, with TRBD2 as a possible D gene (5 bases). This CDR3 has 15 amino acids. Germline values: CDR1 SGHRS, CDR2 YFSETQ. V was pared by 0 bases and J by 2 bases, with 10 bases between. CDR3 sequence (DNA): TGCGCCAGCAGCTTGGCGGGAATCTACACAGATACGCAGTATTTT. Protein product: CASSLAGIYTDTQYF.

The rearrangement links TRBV18 to TRBJ1-2; D is possibly TRBD1 (6 bases). V shed 4 bases and J shed 5 bases, with 11 bases lying between them. CDR1 and CDR2 from the germline V gene are KGHSH and LQKENI. The CDR3 consists of 13 residues. DNA for the CDR3: TGTGCCAGCTCACAAGGACAGAGTTATGGCTACACCTTC. This gives the protein CASSQGQSYGYTF.

The rearrangement uses TRBV7-2 and TRBJ1-6; D is ambiguous. Germline CDR1 reads SGHTA; CDR2 reads FQGNSA. Trimming left V 2 bases short and J 9 bases short, with 11 bases between. There are 14 residues in the CDR3. CDR3 bases: TGTGCCAGCAGCTTATCGGGCCGGGGTTCACCCCTCCACTTT. Its translation: CASSLSGRGSPLHF.

J is TRBJ1-2 and V is TRBV4-2, with 9 bases fitting TRBD1. The CDR3 has 17 amino acids. The J segment lost 8 bases and the V segment lost 3 bases, leaving 16 bases of the junction unmatched. Germline CDR1 LGHNA, CDR2 YNFKEQ. DNA of the CDR3: TGTGCCAGCAGCCAGATCCTAGTGGGACAGGGTGGAGGGGGCTACACCTTC. This codes for CASSQILVGQGGGGYTF.

This clone was seen just once. The chain has TRBV6-5 and TRBJ1-1, with D perhaps TRBD1 (5 bases). Germline lookup yields CDR1 MNHEY and CDR2 SVGAGI. V was trimmed by 4 bases and J by 7 bases, leaving 16 bases between them. There are 14 residues in the CDR3. For the CDR3, the DNA is TGTGCCAGCAGTTGGGGCCAAGGGCAGGTTGAAGCTTTCTTT. As protein: CASSWGQGQVEAFF.

This chain joins TRBV6-6 and TRBJ1-5, with unresolved D. CDR1 and CDR2 from the germline V gene are MNHNY and SVGAGI (reference sequence). This CDR3 region has 13 residues. V was pared by 7 bases and J by 7 bases, with 14 bases between. CDR3 region: CASTDIREQPQHF. The CDR3, as DNA: TGTGCCAGCACCGACATCCGGGAGCAGCCCCAGCATTTT.

The chain joins TRBV5-1 to TRBJ2-1, with a weak D call TRBD2 (6 bases). The CDR3 has 16 amino acids. V was pared by 0 bases and J by 6 bases, with 16 bases between. CDR1 SGHRS and CDR2 YFSETQ come from the germline V gene. This CDR3 reads CASSLVGTMGLNEQFF. In DNA, the CDR3 is TGCGCCAGCAGCTTGGTGGGAACAATGGGACTCAATGAGCAGTTCTTC.

CDR3 loop: CASGLNPGRATGELFF. In DNA form, the CDR3 reads TGTGCTAGTGGTTTGAATCCAGGCAGGGCCACCGGGGAGCTGTTTTTT. The chain is built from TRBV12-5 and TRBJ2-2; maybe TRBD1 (5 bases). CDR1 and CDR2 from the germline V gene are LGHNT and FRNRAP. The ends were cut back, 2 bases at V and 4 bases at J, with 14 bases in the middle. This CDR3 comprises 16 residues.

This clone has a single count. This rearrangement joins TRBV3-1 (or the pseudogene TRBV3-2) to TRBJ2-1; 11 bases line up with TRBD1. The CDR3 extends over 14 amino acids. V shed 6 bases, J shed 6 bases, and the junction held 4 bases outside the gene matches. The germline V gene has CDR1 LGHDT and CDR2 YNNKEL (reference sequence). This CDR3 is CASRGQGAFNEQFF. In DNA, the CDR3 is TGTGCCAGCAGAGGACAGGGGGCTTTCAATGAGCAGTTCTTC.

The rearrangement links TRBV4-1 to TRBJ2-2; no firm D call. Germline V lookup: CDR1 MGHRA, CDR2 YSYEKL. CDR3 size: 15 residues. The germline V and J ends were trimmed by 2 bases and 1 base, with 8 bases remaining between them. CDR3 loop: CASSQRSGNTGELFF. CDR3 in DNA: TGCGCCAGCAGCCAACGTTCAGGGAACACCGGGGAGCTGTTTTTT.

V gene TRBV6-5 combines with J gene TRBJ1-1; D unresolved. CDR1 is MNHEY, CDR2 SVGAGI, per germline. With 2 bases removed from V and 6 bases from J, the gap between germline ends came to 13 bases. The CDR3 runs 14 residues. Here the CDR3 DNA reads TGTGCCAGCAGTTACGCTTCTAGTGACGCTGAAGCTTTCTTT. Its protein is CASSYASSDAEAFF.

There are a few counts of this clone. V is TRBV19 and J is TRBJ1-5; a possible D gene is TRBD1 (5 bases). This CDR3 has 14 residues. The germline V gene has CDR1 LNHDA and CDR2 SQIVND (reference sequence). V gave up 7 bases and J gave up 2 bases, with 12 bases separating them. CDR3 sequence reads: CASTLGQGNQPQHF. The CDR3 region has the DNA TGTGCCAGTACTCTGGGGCAGGGCAATCAGCCCCAGCATTTT.

This clone was recorded once. The V call is TRBV20-1, the J call TRBJ2-7; TRBD2 might be the D (6 bases). The germline V gene encodes CDR1 DFQATT and CDR2 SNEGSKA (reference sequence). V was clipped by 3 bases and J by 5 bases, with 14 bases between them. This CDR3 is 13 amino acids long. This CDR3 reads CSASVGGFDEQYF. DNA for the CDR3: TGCAGTGCTAGTGTCGGGGGTTTCGACGAGCAGTACTTC.

The genes are TRBV6-2 or TRBV6-3 and TRBJ1-5; a possible D gene is TRBD1 (5 bases). V was clipped by 0 bases and J by 2 bases, with 14 bases between them. This CDR3 contains 17 residues. Germline-derived CDR1 and CDR2 are MNHEY and SVGEGT. For the CDR3, the DNA is TGTGCCAGCAGTTACTCGGGGCAAATCAGTCGCAATCAGCCCCAGCATTTT. Protein product: CASSYSGQISRNQPQHF.

V is TRBV28 and J is TRBJ2-7; D gene unclear. Germline V gene lookup returns CDR1 MDHEN and CDR2 SYDVKM. CDR3 length: 14 residues. The V gene lost 5 bases and the J gene lost 3 bases, with 14 bases spanning the gap. In DNA form, the CDR3 reads TGTGCCAGCAGTGGCGACACTGTAAACTACGAGCAGTACTTC. Amino acids: CASSGDTVNYEQYF.